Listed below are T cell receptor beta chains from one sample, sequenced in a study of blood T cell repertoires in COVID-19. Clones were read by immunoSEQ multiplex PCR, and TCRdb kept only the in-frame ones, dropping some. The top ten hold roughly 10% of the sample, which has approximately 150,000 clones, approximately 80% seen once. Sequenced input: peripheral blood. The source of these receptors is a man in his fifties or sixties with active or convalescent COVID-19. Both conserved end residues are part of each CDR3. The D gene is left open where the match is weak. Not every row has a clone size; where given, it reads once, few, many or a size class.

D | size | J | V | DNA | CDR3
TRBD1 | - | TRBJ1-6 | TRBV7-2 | TGTGCCAGCAGGGGACAGGGGGCGAGGTATAATTCACCCCTCCACTTT | CASRGQGARYNSPLHF
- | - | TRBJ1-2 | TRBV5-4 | TGTGCCAGCACCTACCGACTCGGGGGGCTCTATGGCTACACCTTC | CASTYRLGGLYGYTF
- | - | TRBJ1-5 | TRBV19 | TGTGCCAGCCGTGACCAACACGGGAACCAGCCCCAGCATTTT | CASRDQHGNQPQHF
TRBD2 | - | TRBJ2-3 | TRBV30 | TGTGCCTGGGGGACTAGCGGGGGGGCCTTTTTTGTTACGCAGTATTTT | CAWGTSGGAFFVTQYF
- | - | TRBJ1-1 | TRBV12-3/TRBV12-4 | TGTGCCAGCAGTTTAACAGGGCGTACTGAAGCTTTCTTT | CASSLTGRTEAFF
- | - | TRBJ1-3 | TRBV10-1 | TGCGCCAGCTCTACTGGAAACACCATATATTTT | CASSTGNTIYF
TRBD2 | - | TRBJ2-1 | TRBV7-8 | TGTGCCAGCAGCTGGGAGGGTACCTACAATGAGCAGTTCTTC | CASSWEGTYNEQFF
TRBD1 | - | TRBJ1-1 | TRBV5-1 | TGCGCCAGCAGCTTCCAGACAGGGGGGGCGAACACTGAAGCTTTCTTT | CASSFQTGGANTEAFF
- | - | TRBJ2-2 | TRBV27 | TGTGCCAGCAGTCGGTTCCCGGAGCTGTTTTTT | CASSRFPELFF
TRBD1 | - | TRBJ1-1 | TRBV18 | TGTGCCAGCTCACCGGCGTTGGGGACAGGGGGAGGCACTGAAGCTTTCTTT | CASSPALGTGGGTEAFF
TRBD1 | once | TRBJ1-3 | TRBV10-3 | TGTGCCATCAGAAAAGACAGGGGAGTAGGTGGAAACACCATATATTTT | CAIRKDRGVGGNTIYF
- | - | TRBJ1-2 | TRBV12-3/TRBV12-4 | TGTGCCAGCAGTATGGGGCAGATCTATGGCTACACCTTC | CASSMGQIYGYTF
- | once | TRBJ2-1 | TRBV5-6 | TGTGCCAGCAGCCAAGACACGAACAATGAGCAGTTCTTC | CASSQDTNNEQFF
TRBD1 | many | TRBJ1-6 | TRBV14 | TGTGCCAGCAGCCCGGCATATCAGGGGGCTCGCGCACCCCTCCACTTT | CASSPAYQGARAPLHF
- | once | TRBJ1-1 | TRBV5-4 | TGTGCCAGCAGCTTTCGGAGAGACACTGAAGCTTTCTTT | CASSFRRDTEAFF
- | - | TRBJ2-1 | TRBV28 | TGTGCCAGCAGTAAAGTCCGCGTCGATCAGTTCTTC | CASSKVRVDQFF
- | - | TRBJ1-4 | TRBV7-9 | TGTGCCAGCAGCTTTGGCGGCTATGAAAAACTGTTTTTT | CASSFGGYEKLFF
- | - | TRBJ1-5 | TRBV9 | TGTGCCAGCAGCGTAGATCAGGGTCGTCAGCCCCAGCATTTT | CASSVDQGRQPQHF
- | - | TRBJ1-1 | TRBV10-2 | TGCGCCAGCAGTGAGCCGGGTGGGGGCACTCAAGCTTTCTTT | CASSEPGGGTQAFF
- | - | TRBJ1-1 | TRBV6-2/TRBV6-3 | TGTGCCAGCAGTTACTCGACTCCCAAACAAGCTTTCTTT | CASSYSTPKQAFF
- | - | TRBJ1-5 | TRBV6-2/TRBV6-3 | TGTGCCAGCAGTTATACAGGGAGCAATCAGCCCCAGCATTTT | CASSYTGSNQPQHF
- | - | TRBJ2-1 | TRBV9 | TGTGCCAGCAGCGCTGAACTAGACTCGAGGAATGAGCAGTTCTTC | CASSAELDSRNEQFF
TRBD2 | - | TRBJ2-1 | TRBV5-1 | TGCGCCAGCAGCTTGGACCCAGCGGGGGGACTTAGTGAGCAGTTCTTC | CASSLDPAGGLSEQFF
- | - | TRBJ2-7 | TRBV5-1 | TGCGCCAGCAGCCGAGGGACACTCTACGAGCAGTACTTC | CASSRGTLYEQYF
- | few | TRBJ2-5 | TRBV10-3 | TGTGCCATCAGTGATCAACAGGGTTCCCAAGAGACCCAGTACTTC | CAISDQQGSQETQYF
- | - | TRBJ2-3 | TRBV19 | TGTGCCAGTAGTATATCTCAGGGGAGTATCACAGATACGCAGTATTTT | CASSISQGSITDTQYF
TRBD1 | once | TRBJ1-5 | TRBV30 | TGTGCCTGGAGTCCCTGGACAGGGGGAGATCAGCCCCAGCATTTT | CAWSPWTGGDQPQHF
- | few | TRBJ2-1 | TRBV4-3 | TGCGCCAGCAGCCAAGATCCCGCTAGCGCTGACAATGAGCAGTTCTTC | CASSQDPASADNEQFF
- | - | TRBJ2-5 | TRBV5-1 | TGCGCCAGCAGCTCAATTAGCGGAGTGGGGGAGACCCAGTACTTC | CASSSISGVGETQYF
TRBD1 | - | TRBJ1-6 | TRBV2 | TGTGCCAGCAAGAGGGACAGGGCAAACTATAATTCACCCCTCCACTTT | CASKRDRANYNSPLHF
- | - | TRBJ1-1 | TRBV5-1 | TGCGCCAGCAGCCCGGTACAGGGACGCGCTTTCTTT | CASSPVQGRAFF
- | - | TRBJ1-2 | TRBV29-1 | TGCAGCGTTGATCCCGGGACATATGACAACTATGGCTACACCTTC | CSVDPGTYDNYGYTF
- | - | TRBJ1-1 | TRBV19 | TGTGCCAGTAGTCCCCTCCGGGAGAACACTGAAGCTTTCTTT | CASSPLRENTEAFF
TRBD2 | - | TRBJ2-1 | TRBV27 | TGTGCCAGCACCAGGACTAGCGGGAGAAATAATGAGCAGTTCTTC | CASTRTSGRNNEQFF
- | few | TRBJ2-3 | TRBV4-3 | TGCGCCAGCAGCCCTGATGCGGGGAGGAGGACAGATACGCAGTATTTT | CASSPDAGRRTDTQYF
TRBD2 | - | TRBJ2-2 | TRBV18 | TGTGCCAGCTCACCTTTTAGCGGGAGAGACACCGGGGAGCTGTTTTTT | CASSPFSGRDTGELFF
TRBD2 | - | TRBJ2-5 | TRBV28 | TGTGCCAGCAGTTTACCGGGCAGCGGGACCCAAGAGACCCAGTACTTC | CASSLPGSGTQETQYF
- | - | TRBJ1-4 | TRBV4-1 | TGCGCCAGCAGCCAAGTTCCGACAGGCAGTAATGAAAAACTGTTTTTT | CASSQVPTGSNEKLFF
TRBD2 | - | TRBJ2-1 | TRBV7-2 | TGTGCCAGCAGAAAGGGACTAGCGGGTGAGCAGTTCTTC | CASRKGLAGEQFF
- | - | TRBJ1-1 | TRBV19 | TGTGCCAGTAGTACCCCGGTACCAACTGAAGCTTTCTTT | CASSTPVPTEAFF
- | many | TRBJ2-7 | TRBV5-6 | TGTGCCAGCAGCTTGGCGTATTCTAGCTCCGCCTACGAGCAGTACTTC | CASSLAYSSSAYEQYF
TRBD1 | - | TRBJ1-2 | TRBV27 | TGTGCCAGCAGTCCATCAACGGGGACAGGGGGCGCATCATCCTTC | CASSPSTGTGGASSF
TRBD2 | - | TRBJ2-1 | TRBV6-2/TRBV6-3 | TGTGCCAGCAGTCCGAGACTAGCGGGTTACAATGAGCAGTTCTTC | CASSPRLAGYNEQFF
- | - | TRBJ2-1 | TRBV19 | TGTGCCAGTAGAGGGTCAGGGAAAGGTTTGGGGTACAATGAGCAGTTCTTC | CASRGSGKGLGYNEQFF
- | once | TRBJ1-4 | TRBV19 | TGTGCCAGTAGTATGGGTCGACGGGATGCAACTAATGAAAAACTGTTTTTT | CASSMGRRDATNEKLFF
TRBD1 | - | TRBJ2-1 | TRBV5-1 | TGCGCCAGCAGCCCGGGACAGGGGGACTCACTCTCCTACAATGAGCAGTTCTTC | CASSPGQGDSLSYNEQFF
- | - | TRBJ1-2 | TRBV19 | TGTGCCAGTAGCCTCCCGGTGAACTATGGCTACACCTTC | CASSLPVNYGYTF
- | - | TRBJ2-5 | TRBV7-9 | TGTGCCAGCAGTCCTACCCGGGACAAATCTCAAGAGACCCAGTACTTC | CASSPTRDKSQETQYF
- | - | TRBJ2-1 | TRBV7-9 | TGTGCCAGCAGCTTAGAAGCGGGGCAGTTCTTC | CASSLEAGQFF
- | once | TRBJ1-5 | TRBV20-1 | TGCAGTGCTAGTGCGGGGAGAGGGGACTATAGCAATCAGCCCCAGCATTTT | CSASAGRGDYSNQPQHF
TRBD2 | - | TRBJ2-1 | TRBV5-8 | TGTGCCAGCAGCCGAGGACTAGCAGATTTTTACAATGAGCAGTTCTTC | CASSRGLADFYNEQFF
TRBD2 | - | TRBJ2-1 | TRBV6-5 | TGTGCCAGCAGTTACGAGCGGGGGTACAATGAGCAGTTCTTC | CASSYERGYNEQFF
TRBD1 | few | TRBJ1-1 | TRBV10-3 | TGTGCCATCAGAGGGCATCGGGACAGGGGGGAGGACACTGAAGCTTTCTTT | CAIRGHRDRGEDTEAFF
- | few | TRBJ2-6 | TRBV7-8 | TGTGCCAGCAGTTTGGGACTGCCCGGCAGCTCTGGGGCCAACGTCCTGACTTTC | CASSLGLPGSSGANVLTF
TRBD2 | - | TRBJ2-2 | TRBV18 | TGTGCCAGCTCACCACTAGCGGGAGTGCACGCGAACACCGGGGAGCTGTTTTTT | CASSPLAGVHANTGELFF